The rows below give T cell receptor beta chains drawn from one sample of a study of OX40 agonist ivuxolimab in advanced cancers. Assay: immunoSEQ multiplex PCR; the TCRdb copy retains only in-frame clones and omits some. Here the sample spans tens of thousands of clones, around 86% being singletons. Sample: CD4+ or CD8+ T cells sorted from blood, taken in a trial of the OX40 agonist ivuxolimab. The source of these receptors is an adult with an advanced solid tumor such as melanoma, head and neck, liver or kidney cancer. Each CDR3 is given with its conserved first and last residue.

v_gene,len,j_gene,CDR3aa
TRBV11-2,15,TRBJ2-3,CASLLSGYYTDTQYF
TRBV5-1,15,TRBJ2-2,CASSPGTANTGELFF
TRBV28,17,TRBJ2-7,CASSFSNQGVLFYEQYF
TRBV28,14,TRBJ2-1,CASSLADSYNEQFF
TRBV10-3,13,TRBJ2-3,CAVRDPGTDTQYF
TRBV7-9,14,TRBJ2-2,CASTPGGSTGELFF
TRBV27,17,TRBJ2-3,CASSRTGTAKGTDTQYF
TRBV7-3,15,TRBJ2-5,CASSLNGAGMETQYF
TRBV7-2,13,TRBJ2-5,CASSLNRQETQYF
TRBV2,15,TRBJ1-3,CASSAEASSGNTIYF
TRBV18,15,TRBJ1-5,CASSPAGVINQPQHF
TRBV10-2,17,TRBJ2-3,CASGPTVGVPFTDTQYF
TRBV7-2,14,TRBJ2-7,CASSPPGRPYEQYF
TRBV15,15,TRBJ2-2,CATSREQGFGGELFF
TRBV30,14,TRBJ1-1,CAWDRGGLDTEAFF
TRBV15,16,TRBJ1-4,CATSRGTATTNEKLFF
TRBV18,15,TRBJ2-3,CASSPGTPGRDTQYF
TRBV7-3,15,TRBJ2-2,CASSFGTGTTGELFF
TRBV5-1,13,TRBJ2-7,CASSRDRDSEQYF
TRBV19,13,TRBJ1-1,CASSTTWGPEAFF
TRBV10-1,15,TRBJ2-3,CASSESWGRTDTQYF
TRBV6-1,16,TRBJ2-4,CASSEFGQGAKNIQYF
TRBV11-2,12,TRBJ1-4,CASSPNSEKLFF
TRBV5-1,14,TRBJ1-6,CASSAQGDNSPLHF
TRBV10-3,14,TRBJ2-2,CAISELLNTGELFF
TRBV25-1,13,TRBJ1-1,CASSEWGTTKAFF
TRBV19,13,TRBJ1-2,CASSLTVKDGYTF
TRBV28,12,TRBJ1-5,CASSSVNQPQHF
TRBV4-1,15,TRBJ1-1,CASSPRGGLGAEAFF
TRBV30,14,TRBJ2-5,CAWSATGVEETQYF
TRBV5-1,14,TRBJ2-3,CASSTGQSTDTQYF
TRBV19,14,TRBJ1-2,CASSIAGWGYGYTF
TRBV7-2,14,TRBJ2-3,CASSPPWGTDTQYF
TRBV6-5,12,TRBJ2-3,CASSDTTDTQYF
TRBV6-5,13,TRBJ1-2,CASSETGNYGYTF
TRBV7-9,14,TRBJ2-7,CASSLKGGGYEQYF
TRBV7-7,14,TRBJ2-5,CASSSSGSVATQYF
TRBV2,14,TRBJ2-3,CASRDGPFTDTQYF
TRBV5-4,19,TRBJ2-1,CASSLVLLAGAPSYNEQFF
TRBV5-1,14,TRBJ2-3,CASSRVGSTDTQYF